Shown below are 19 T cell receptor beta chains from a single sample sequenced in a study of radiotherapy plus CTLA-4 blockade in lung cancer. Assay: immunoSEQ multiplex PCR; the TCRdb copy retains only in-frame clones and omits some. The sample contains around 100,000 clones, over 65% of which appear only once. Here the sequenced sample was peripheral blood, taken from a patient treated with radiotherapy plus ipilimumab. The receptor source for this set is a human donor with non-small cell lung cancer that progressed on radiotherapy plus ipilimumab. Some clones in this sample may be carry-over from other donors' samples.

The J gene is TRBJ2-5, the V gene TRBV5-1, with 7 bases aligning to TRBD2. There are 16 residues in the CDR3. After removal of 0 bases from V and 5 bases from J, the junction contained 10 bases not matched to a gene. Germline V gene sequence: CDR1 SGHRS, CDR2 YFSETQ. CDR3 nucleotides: TGCGCCAGCAGCTTGGTGTCAGGGACCGGGGGGGAGACCCAGTACTTC. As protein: CASSLVSGTGGETQYF.

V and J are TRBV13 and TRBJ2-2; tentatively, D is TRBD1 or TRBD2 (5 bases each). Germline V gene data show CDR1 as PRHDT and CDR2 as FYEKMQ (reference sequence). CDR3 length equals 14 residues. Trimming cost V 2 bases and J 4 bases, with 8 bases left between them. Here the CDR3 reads CASSLRGVTGELFF. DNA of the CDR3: TGTGCCAGCAGCTTAAGAGGGGTCACCGGGGAGCTGTTTTTT.

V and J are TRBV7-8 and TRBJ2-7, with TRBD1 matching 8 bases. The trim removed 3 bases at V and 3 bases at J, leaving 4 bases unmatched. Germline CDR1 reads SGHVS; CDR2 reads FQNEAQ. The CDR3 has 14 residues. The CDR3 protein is CASSLGQASYEQYF. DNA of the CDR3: TGTGCCAGCAGCTTGGGACAGGCGAGCTACGAGCAGTACTTC.

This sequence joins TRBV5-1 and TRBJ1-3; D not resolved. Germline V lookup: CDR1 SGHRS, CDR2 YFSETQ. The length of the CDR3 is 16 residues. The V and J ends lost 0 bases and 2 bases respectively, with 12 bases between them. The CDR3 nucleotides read TGCGCCAGCAGCTTGGGGTTGGGTCGCGCTGGAAACACCATATATTTT. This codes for CASSLGLGRAGNTIYF.

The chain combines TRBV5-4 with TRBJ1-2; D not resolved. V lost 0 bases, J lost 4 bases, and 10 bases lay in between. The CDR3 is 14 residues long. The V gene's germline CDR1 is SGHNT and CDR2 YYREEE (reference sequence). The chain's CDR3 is CASSLGGRPYGYTF. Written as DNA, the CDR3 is TGTGCCAGCAGCTTGGGGGGTAGACCCTATGGCTACACCTTC.

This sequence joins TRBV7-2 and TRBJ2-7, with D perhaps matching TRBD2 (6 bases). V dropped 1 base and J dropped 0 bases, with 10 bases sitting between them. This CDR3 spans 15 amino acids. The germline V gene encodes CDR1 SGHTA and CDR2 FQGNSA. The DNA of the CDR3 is TGTGCCAGCAGCTTAGGGGGAGGCAACTCCTACGAGCAGTACTTC. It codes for CASSLGGGNSYEQYF.

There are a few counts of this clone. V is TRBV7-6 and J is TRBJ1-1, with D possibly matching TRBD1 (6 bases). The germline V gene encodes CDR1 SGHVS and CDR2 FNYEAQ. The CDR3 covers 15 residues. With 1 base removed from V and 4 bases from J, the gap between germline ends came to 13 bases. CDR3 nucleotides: TGTGCCAGCAGCTTAGGAGGGGGGCCAGGCACTGAAGCTTTCTTT. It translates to CASSLGGGPGTEAFF. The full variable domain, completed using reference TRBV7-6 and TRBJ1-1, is GAGVSQSPRYKVTKRGQDVALRCDPISGHVSLYWYRQALGQGPEFLTYFNYEAQQDKSGLPNDRFSAERPEGSISTLTIQRTEQRDSAMYRCASSLGGGPGTEAFFGQGTRLTVV.

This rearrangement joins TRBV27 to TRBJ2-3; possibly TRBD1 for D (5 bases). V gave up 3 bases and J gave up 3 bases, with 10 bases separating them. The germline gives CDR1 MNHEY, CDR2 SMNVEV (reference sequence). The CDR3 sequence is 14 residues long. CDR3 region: CASSFSRATDTQYF. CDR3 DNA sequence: TGTGCCAGCAGTTTTTCCAGGGCAACAGATACGCAGTATTTT.

The DNA of the CDR3 is TGTGCCAGCAGCTTAGCGCACAGGGCGGGAATTATAAGGGGCGAGCAGTACTTC. Encoded protein: CASSLAHRAGIIRGEQYF. J is TRBJ2-7 and V is TRBV7-9; D is tentatively TRBD1 or TRBD2 (6 bases each). V was clipped by 0 bases and J by 6 bases, with 24 bases between them. The CDR3 spans 18 residues. Germline V CDR1 and CDR2: SEHNR, FQNEAQ (reference sequence).

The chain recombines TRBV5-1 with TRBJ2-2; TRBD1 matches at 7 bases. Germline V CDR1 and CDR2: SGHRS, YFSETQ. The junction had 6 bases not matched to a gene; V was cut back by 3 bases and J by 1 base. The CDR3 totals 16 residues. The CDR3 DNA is TGCGCCAGCAGCTGGGCTGGGACAGAGAACACCGGGGAGCTGTTTTTT. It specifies CASSWAGTENTGELFF.

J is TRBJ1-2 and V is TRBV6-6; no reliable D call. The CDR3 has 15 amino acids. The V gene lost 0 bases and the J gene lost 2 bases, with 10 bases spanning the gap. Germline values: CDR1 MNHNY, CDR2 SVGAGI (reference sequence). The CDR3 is CASSYSRVPNYGYTF. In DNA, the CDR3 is TGTGCCAGCAGTTACTCGAGGGTCCCCAACTATGGCTACACCTTC.

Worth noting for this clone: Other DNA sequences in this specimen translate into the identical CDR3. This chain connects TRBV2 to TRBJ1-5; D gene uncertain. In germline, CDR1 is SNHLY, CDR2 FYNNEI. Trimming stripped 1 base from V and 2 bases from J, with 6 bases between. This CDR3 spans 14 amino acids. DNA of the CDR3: TGTGCCAGCAGTGAAGGACGAGGCAATCAGCCCCAGCATTTT. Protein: CASSEGRGNQPQHF.

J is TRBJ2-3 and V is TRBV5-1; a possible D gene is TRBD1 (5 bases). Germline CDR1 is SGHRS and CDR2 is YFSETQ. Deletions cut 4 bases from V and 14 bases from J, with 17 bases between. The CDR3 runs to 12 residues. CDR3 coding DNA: TGCGCCAGCAGCCTGAGCCAGGGTTTATCGTATTTT. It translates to CASSLSQGLSYF.

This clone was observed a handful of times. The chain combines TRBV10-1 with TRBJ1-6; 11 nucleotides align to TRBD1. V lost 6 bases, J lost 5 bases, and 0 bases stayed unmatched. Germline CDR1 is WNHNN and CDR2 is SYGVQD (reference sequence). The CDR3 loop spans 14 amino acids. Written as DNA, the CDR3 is TGCGCCAGCAGGGACAGGGGGCATAATTCACCCCTCCACTTT. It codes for CASRDRGHNSPLHF.

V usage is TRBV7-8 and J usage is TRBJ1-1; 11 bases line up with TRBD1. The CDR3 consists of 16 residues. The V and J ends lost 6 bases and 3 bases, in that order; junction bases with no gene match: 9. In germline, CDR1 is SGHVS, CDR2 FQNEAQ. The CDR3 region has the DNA TGTGCCAGCAGGCGTGGACAGGGGGCGGCGGACACTGAAGCTTTCTTT. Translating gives CASRRGQGAADTEAFF.

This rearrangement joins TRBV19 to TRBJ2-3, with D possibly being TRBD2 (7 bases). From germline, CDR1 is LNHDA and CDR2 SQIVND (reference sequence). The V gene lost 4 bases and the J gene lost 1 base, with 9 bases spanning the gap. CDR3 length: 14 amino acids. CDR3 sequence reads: CASSTGGGTDTQYF. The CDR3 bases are TGTGCCAGTAGTACGGGGGGCGGCACAGATACGCAGTATTTT.

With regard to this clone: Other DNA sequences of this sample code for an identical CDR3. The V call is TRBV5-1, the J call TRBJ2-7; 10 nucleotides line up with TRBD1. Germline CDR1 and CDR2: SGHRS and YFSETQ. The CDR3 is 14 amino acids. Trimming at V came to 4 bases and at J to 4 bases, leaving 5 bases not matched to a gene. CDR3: CASSLGQGLYEQYF. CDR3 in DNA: TGCGCCAGCAGCCTGGGACAGGGGTTGTACGAGCAGTACTTC.

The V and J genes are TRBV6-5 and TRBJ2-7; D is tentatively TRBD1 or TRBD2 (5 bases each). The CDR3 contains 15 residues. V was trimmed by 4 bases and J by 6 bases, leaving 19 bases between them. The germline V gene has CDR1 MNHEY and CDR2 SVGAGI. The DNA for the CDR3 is TGTGCCAGCAGTTCTAGACGTGGGTTGAGGGGCGAGCAGTACTTC. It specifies CASSSRRGLRGEQYF.

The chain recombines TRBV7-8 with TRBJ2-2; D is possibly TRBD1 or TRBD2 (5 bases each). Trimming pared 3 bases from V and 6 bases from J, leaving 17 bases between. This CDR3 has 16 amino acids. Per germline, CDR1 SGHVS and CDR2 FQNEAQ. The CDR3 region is CASSFEGRARPGELFF. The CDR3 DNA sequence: TGTGCCAGCAGCTTCGAGGGGCGGGCGCGTCCCGGGGAGCTGTTTTTT. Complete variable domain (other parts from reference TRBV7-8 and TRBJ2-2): GAGVSQSPRYKVAKRGQDVALRCDPISGHVSLFWYQQALGQGPEFLTYFQNEAQLDKSGLPSDRFFAERPEGSVSTLKIQRTQQEDSAVYLCASSFEGRARPGELFFGEGSRLTVL.